Each of the 23 T cell receptor beta chains below was sequenced from the same sample in a study of tumor-infiltrating lymphocytes in primary liver carcinoma. The roughly 17-32 mg bulk tissue piece was not sorted before simultaneous RNA and DNA extraction. With a constant-region primer, TCR beta cDNA was made from approximately 520 ng of total RNA. Employing slightly modified ARM-PCR, three nested multiplex PCR rounds were run, and these gave rise to the TCR beta libraries. The opening two PCR rounds, about 10 cycles each, paired TRBV1-TRBV30 forward primers with a C-beta reverse primer. TCRdb reanalysed the multiplex PCR reads using MiXCR and keeps one entry per CDR3 protein. Among 47,000 or so distinct CDR3 sequences, 70% to 75% were seen once, and the ten largest hold 25% to 30%. Sequences were obtained from liver tumor tissue from sampling region 3. Subset described: tumor region T3, left-lateral pole. The source is a man aged 40-49 years with primary liver carcinoma and hepatitis B virus infection.

In regard to this clonotype: An end of the junction differs from the germline gene, which may be a read error. The chain carries TRBV4-1 and TRBJ2-7; D may correspond to TRBD1 or TRBD2 (5 bases each). The CDR3 length is 14 residues. In germline, CDR1 is MGHRA, CDR2 YSYEKL. In DNA, the CDR3 is TGCGTCAGCAGCCAAGAGGGGCAGGCTTACGTGCAGTACTTC. Translation gives CVSSQEGQAYVQYF.

Comment on this clonotype: Without the conserved terminal phenylalanine or tryptophan, this CDR3 likely stems from a read error. The chain carries TRBV29-1 and TRBJ2-5; D might be TRBD1 (6 bases). Germline V CDR1 and CDR2: SQVTM, ANQGSEA. The CDR3 loop spans 14 amino acids. CDR3 coding DNA: TGCAGAGCCCCAGGGGACGATGTGCGAGGGGCCCAGTACTTA. Amino acid sequence: CRAPGDDVRGAQYL.

As to this clonotype: The germline gene is not matched at one end of the junction; a read error may be the cause. This chain joins TRBV6-5 and TRBJ2-7; 9 positions agree with TRBD2. The V gene's germline CDR1 is MNHEY and CDR2 SVGAGI. There are 14 residues in the CDR3. The CDR3 region is CASGPEGLAYEKYF. In DNA, the CDR3 is TGTGCCTCCGGGCCGGAGGGACTAGCCTACGAGAAGTATTTC.

This sequence joins TRBV12-3 or TRBV12-4 and TRBJ2-2; 10 bases are a match to TRBD2. The junction had 17 bases not matched to a gene; V was cut back by 9 bases and J by 7 bases. The CDR3 is made up of 17 amino acids. CDR3 DNA: TGTGCCAGTAGTCCTCTAGCGGGAGCGGCGGGAAGCGGGGAGCTGTTTTTT. Translated: CASSPLAGAAGSGELFF.

V is TRBV10-2 and J is TRBJ2-5; a possible D gene is TRBD2 (6 bases). Trimming pared 5 bases from V and 2 bases from J, leaving 9 bases between. The CDR3 totals 13 residues. CDR1 is WSHSY, CDR2 SAAADI, per germline. The CDR3 DNA is TGCGCCAGCAGTAAGACTAGGCAAGAGACCCAGTACTTC. It encodes CASSKTRQETQYF.

This clonotype came up once. The germline gene is not matched at one end of the junction; a read error may be the cause. DNA of the CDR3: TGTGCCAGCAGTGGCCGGTACACTGACTTCGGAAATGGTGAAACTTTCTTT. Translated, it gives CASSGRYTDFGNGETFF. J is TRBJ1-1 and V is TRBV6-1; D is uncertain. Germline CDR1 is MNHNS and CDR2 is SASEGT. The CDR3 runs 17 residues.

This chain joins TRBV4-1 and TRBJ2-7; no clear D gene. The CDR3 is 14 residues long. V gave up 3 bases and J gave up 3 bases, with 12 bases separating them. Germline V gives CDR1 MGHRA, CDR2 YSYEKL. The CDR3 region is CASSHTRRGYEQYF. For the CDR3, the DNA is TGCGCCAGCAGCCATACCCGACGAGGCTACGAGCAGTACTTC.

As concerns this clonotype: Sequence at one end of the junction differs from germline and may be a read error. The chain uses TRBV11-2 and TRBJ2-1; D is ambiguous. The CDR3 consists of 13 residues. Germline CDR1 reads SGHAT; CDR2 reads FQNNGV. In DNA form, the CDR3 reads TGTGCCGGCAGCTTATGCCTAGACAATGAGCAGTCCTTC. It encodes CAGSLCLDNEQSF.

This sequence joins TRBV6-1 and TRBJ2-5; 7 bases fit TRBD2. The V gene's germline CDR1 is MNHNS and CDR2 SASEGT. This CDR3 contains 13 residues. Trimming removed 7 bases from V and 14 bases from J; junction bases left unmatched: 16. The CDR3 sequence: CASTLRWGGIQYF. Written as DNA, the CDR3 is TGTGCCAGCACCCTGCGCTGGGGAGGGATCCAATACTTC.

About this clonotype itself: The junction and the germline gene differ at one end; a read error may be behind it. This chain connects TRBV28 to TRBJ2-3; the D call may be TRBD1 or TRBD2 (6 bases each). CDR3 length: 16 residues. Germline V gene sequence: CDR1 MDHEN, CDR2 SYDVKM. For the CDR3, the DNA is TGTGCCAGCCCTCCTTCATCGGGGGCCTTCGAGAATACGCACTATTTT. Translation gives CASPPSSGAFENTHYF.

This clonotype was recorded many times. The rearrangement joins TRBV4-1 to TRBJ2-7, with no clear D. Germline assignment: CDR1 MGHRA and CDR2 YSYEKL. The CDR3 consists of 14 residues. Trimming took 2 bases from V and 7 from J, leaving 15 bases between them. In DNA form, the CDR3 reads TGCGCCAGCAGCCAACCTTTTGAGGTTCCGGAGCAGTACTTC. The encoded protein is CASSQPFEVPEQYF.

The J gene is TRBJ2-7, the V gene TRBV7-9, with a weak D call TRBD2 (6 bases). The CDR3 is 15 residues long. Between the trimmed V and J ends, which lost 1 base and 10 bases, there was a span of 20 bases. Germline V gene lookup returns CDR1 SEHNR and CDR2 FQNEAQ (reference sequence). The CDR3 loop reads CASSLDSTTGRDQYF. The CDR3 DNA follows: TGTGCCAGCAGCTTAGATAGCACTACCGGGCGGGATCAGTACTTC.

In regard to this clonotype: This may be a read error: a much more frequent sequence differs by one nucleotide. This chain uses TRBV30 with TRBJ2-7; maybe TRBD1 (6 bases). V was trimmed by 2 bases and J by 7 bases, leaving 15 bases between them. The CDR3 extends over 13 amino acids. Per the germline V gene, CDR1 is GTSNPN and CDR2 is SVGIG (reference sequence). The CDR3 region has the DNA TGTGCCTGGAGTCGGACAGTGGCTGGGGAGCAGTACTTC. Its protein product is CAWSRTVAGEQYF.

This clonotype was seen only once. This clone may be a read error of a much larger clone one base away. The chain is built from TRBV5-1 and TRBJ2-5; 7 bases align to TRBD2. Per germline, CDR1 SGHRS and CDR2 YFSETQ. The trim removed 2 bases at V and 5 bases at J, leaving 6 bases unmatched. CDR3 length: 14 amino acids. For the CDR3, the DNA is TGCGCCAGCAGCTTTTCCAGCGGGAACGAGACCCAGTACTTC. It translates to CASSFSSGNETQYF.

The chain is built from TRBV29-1 and TRBJ2-7; D possibly corresponds to TRBD2 (6 bases). Per the germline V gene, CDR1 is SQVTM and CDR2 is ANQGSEA. The CDR3 has 13 amino acids. Trimming left V 4 bases short and J 3 bases short, with 13 bases between. DNA for the CDR3: TGCAGCGTTGCCCAAGGCGGGGACTACGAGCAGTACTTC. Amino acid sequence: CSVAQGGDYEQYF.

As to this clonotype: The junction departs from germline at one end; a sequencing error may be responsible. The V gene is TRBV13, the J gene TRBJ2-1; D is uncertain. CDR1 is PRHDT, CDR2 FYEKMQ, per germline (reference sequence). The CDR3 consists of 12 residues. The CDR3 sequence: CASSFSVNEQFF. In DNA form, the CDR3 reads TGTGCTAGCAGCTTTAGTGTCAATGAGCAGTTCTTC.

Of note for this clonotype: Since a much larger clone is just one base distant, this may be a read error. The chain links TRBV7-9 to TRBJ1-1; D is perhaps TRBD1 (5 bases). The germline V gene has CDR1 SEHNR and CDR2 FQNEAQ (reference sequence). The CDR3 runs 17 residues. V gave up 6 bases and J gave up 0 bases, with 20 bases separating them. The CDR3 nucleotides are TGTGCCAGCAGGGAGACCGTAAGGGGCCGGATGAACACTGAAGCTTTCTTT. It encodes CASRETVRGRMNTEAFF. Supplemented by reference TRBV7-9 and TRBJ1-1, the full variable domain reads DTGVSQNPRHKITKRGQNVTFRCDPISEHNRLYWYRQTLGQGPEFLTYFQNEAQLEKSRLLSDRFSAERPKGSFSTLEIQRTEQGDSAMYLCASRETVRGRMNTEAFFGQGTRLTVV.

This clonotype was observed once. One junction end does not reproduce the germline sequence, and a read error may be involved. The chain couples TRBV12-3 or TRBV12-4 to TRBJ1-6, with a possible D match to TRBD1 (5 bases). The CDR3 has 15 amino acids. The CDR3 loop is CASSSATVRNSPLHF. CDR3 bases: TGTGCAAGCAGTTCCGCGACAGTGCGTAATTCACCCCTCCACTTT.

With respect to this clonotype: Germline and junction disagree at one end, which may indicate a read error. This chain joins TRBV12-3 or TRBV12-4 and TRBJ1-1; 7 nucleotides align to TRBD1. The CDR3 loop spans 13 amino acids. Here the CDR3 reads CAIKTGWNTEAYF. CDR3 coding DNA: TGTGCTATCAAGACAGGGTGGAACACTGAAGCTTACTTT.

The chain links TRBV12-3 or TRBV12-4 to TRBJ2-7, with D possibly TRBD1 on 5 matching bases. V was pared by 7 bases and J by 5 bases, with 39 bases between. The CDR3 is 21 residues long. The CDR3 DNA is TGTGCCAGCACCCACTGGGTCAGGGAATTTATAGGGCGGCAGAAGGGTCACGAGCAGTACTTC. It codes for CASTHWVREFIGRQKGHEQYF.

As regards this clonotype: This likely comes from a read error, as the CDR3 has no conserved phenylalanine or tryptophan at its end. This chain joins TRBV5-4 and TRBJ2-1; 11 nucleotides align to TRBD2. The CDR3 is 15 amino acids. Germline V gene data show CDR1 as SGHNT and CDR2 as YYREEE (reference sequence). Trimming removed 4 bases from V and 4 bases from J; junction bases left unmatched: 4. The CDR3: CASSDRLAGYNEQFL. DNA for the CDR3: TGTGCCAGCAGCGATAGACTAGCGGGATACAATGAGCAGTTCTTG.

As regards this clonotype: A read error may be the cause here, since a much bigger clone is one base away. This chain links TRBV28 with TRBJ2-6; either TRBD1 or TRBD2 may supply D (5 bases each). Germline CDR1 reads MDHEN; CDR2 reads SYDVKM. Trimming pared 7 bases from V and 2 bases from J, leaving 9 bases between. The CDR3 length is 14 residues. The CDR3 DNA is TGTGCCAGCAACCGGGGCCCTGGGGCCAACGTCCTGACTTTC. Amino acids: CASNRGPGANVLTF.

A remark on this clonotype: The junction shows a germline mismatch at one end, possibly a read error. The CDR3 protein is CTSAPRRGAILEQYF. The CDR3 nucleotides read TGTACCAGCGCCCCTCGAAGGGGGGCGATACTCGAGCAGTACTTC. The rearrangement uses TRBV6-1 and TRBJ2-7; either TRBD1 or TRBD2 may fit D (6 bases each). The CDR3 has 15 residues. Germline-derived CDR1 and CDR2 are MNHNS and SASEGT.